These T cell receptor beta chains were read from a single sample in a study of T cells in Graves' hyperthyroidism and ophthalmopathy. TCRdb analysed the multiplex PCR reads with MiXCR anew, one entry per CDR3 protein. In the table there are approximately 300,000 distinct CDR3 sequences, around a fifth of which are singletons. The sequenced material came from blood. The origin of the receptors is a man aged 45-65 years with Graves' ophthalmopathy. Each CDR3 is given with its conserved first and last residue. The order of the fields is clone size, J gene, V gene, D gene, CDR3 protein, CDR3 DNA. The D gene is left open where the match is weak. Rows may omit the clone size; those that give it use once, few, many or a size class.

many,TRBJ2-1,TRBV11-2,.,CASSQLTGRALYNEQFF,TGTGCCAGCAGCCAACTTACGGGGCGGGCGCTCTACAATGAGCAGTTCTTC
few,TRBJ1-6,TRBV30,.,CAWSVWETSGNSPLHF,TGTGCCTGGAGTGTTTGGGAGACGAGTGGTAATTCACCCCTCCACTTT
.,TRBJ1-5,TRBV6-2/TRBV6-3,.,CATLKNMGLGRSNDQPQHF,TGTGCCACCCTGAAAAACATGGGGTTGGGGAGATCGAATGATCAGCCCCAGCATTTT
few,TRBJ1-2,TRBV9,.,CASSVSGLSGYTF,TGTGCCAGCAGCGTCTCCGGACTGTCGGGCTACACCTTC
few,TRBJ1-1,TRBV4-1,.,CASSLRGFEAFF,TGCGCCAGCAGCCTCCGGGGGTTTGAAGCTTTCTTT
many,TRBJ2-1,TRBV7-3,TRBD2,CASSFRLAGEQFF,TGTGCCAGCAGCTTCCGACTAGCGGGAGAGCAGTTCTTC
.,TRBJ2-2,TRBV20-1,TRBD1,CSARDRGPPNTGELFF,TGCAGTGCTAGGGACAGGGGTCCTCCTAACACCGGGGAGCTGTTTTTT
few,TRBJ2-2,TRBV12-3/TRBV12-4,TRBD1,CASSPHRGQTNTGELFF,TGTGCCAGCAGTCCGCACAGGGGGCAAACGAACACCGGGGAGCTGTTTTTT
few,TRBJ2-7,TRBV10-2,.,CASSSPVDRVSYEQYF,TGCGCCAGCAGTTCGCCGGTAGACCGAGTCTCATACGAGCAGTACTTC
many,TRBJ2-7,TRBV12-3/TRBV12-4,.,CASSRGVERYEQYF,TGTGCCAGCAGTAGGGGGGTGGAGCGCTACGAGCAGTACTTC
.,TRBJ1-4,TRBV6-5,.,CASSYVSGSNEKLFF,TGTGCCAGCAGTTACGTCTCAGGGTCTAATGAAAAACTGTTTTTT
.,TRBJ2-5,TRBV2,.,CARGSVEETQYF,TGTGCCAGAGGGTCGGTGGAAGAGACCCAGTACTTC
many,TRBJ2-1,TRBV20-1,TRBD2,CSASSSGRGNEQFF,TGCAGTGCTAGTTCTAGCGGGAGGGGTAATGAGCAGTTCTTC
.,TRBJ2-7,TRBV6-1,.,CASTVLREEGEQYF,TGTGCCAGCACCGTCCTGAGGGAGGAGGGCGAGCAGTACTTC
.,TRBJ2-2,TRBV6-1,.,CASSRDIGTNTGELFF,TGTGCCAGCAGCCGGGACATCGGAACGAACACCGGGGAGCTGTTTTTT
.,TRBJ2-2,TRBV2,TRBD2,CAGSGGGTGELFF,TGTGCCGGCAGTGGGGGGGGCACCGGGGAGCTGTTTTTT
.,TRBJ1-4,TRBV7-9,.,CASSLAGANEKLFF,TGTGCCAGCAGCCTGGCGGGTGCTAATGAAAAACTGTTTTTT
few,TRBJ2-5,TRBV7-6,TRBD2,CASSSSVPSGQGQETQYF,TGTGCCAGCAGCTCCTCTGTTCCTAGCGGGCAGGGGCAAGAGACCCAGTACTTC
many,TRBJ2-1,TRBV20-1,TRBD2,CSARDPGTSGFNEQFF,TGCAGTGCTAGAGATCCGGGGACTAGCGGCTTCAATGAGCAGTTCTTC
many,TRBJ2-6,TRBV6-2/TRBV6-3,TRBD2,CASSLPGLGSLGANVLTF,TGTGCCAGCAGTTTACCGGGACTAGGCTCGTTGGGGGCCAACGTCCTGACTTTC
few,TRBJ2-5,TRBV20-1,.,CSARTETQYF,TGCAGTGCTAGGACCGAGACCCAGTACTTC
many,TRBJ2-5,TRBV2,.,CASSEQGGEETQYF,TGTGCCAGCAGTGAACAGGGCGGAGAGGAGACCCAGTACTTC
.,TRBJ1-5,TRBV20-1,.,CSAAQTAGNQPQHF,TGCAGTGCGGCGCAAACTGCGGGCAATCAGCCCCAGCATTTT
many,TRBJ2-3,TRBV30,.,CAWSKTQVGDTQYF,TGTGCCTGGAGTAAGACCCAGGTTGGAGATACGCAGTATTTT
few,TRBJ2-3,TRBV6-5,.,CASSYSGNTQYF,TGTGCCAGCAGTTACTCCGGGAATACGCAGTATTTT
many,TRBJ1-1,TRBV2,.,CASSESRFTEAFF,TGTGCCAGCAGTGAATCGCGGTTTACTGAAGCTTTCTTT
few,TRBJ2-2,TRBV5-1,.,CASSLEGEVGELFF,TGCGCCAGCAGCTTGGAAGGGGAGGTCGGGGAGCTGTTTTTT
few,TRBJ2-5,TRBV20-1,TRBD2,CSARDLGGGPPETQYF,TGCAGTGCTAGAGATCTTGGGGGAGGGCCCCCAGAGACCCAGTACTTC
many,TRBJ2-5,TRBV28,.,CASSLTLEETQYF,TGTGCCAGCAGTTTAACACTCGAAGAGACCCAGTACTTC
.,TRBJ1-5,TRBV6-2/TRBV6-3,TRBD1,CASSYSKTGVSNQPQHF,TGTGCCAGCAGTTACTCGAAAACAGGGGTTAGCAATCAGCCCCAGCATTTT
few,TRBJ2-7,TRBV5-1,.,CASSLDATSYEQYF,TGCGCCAGCAGCTTGGATGCGACTAGCTACGAGCAGTACTTC
.,TRBJ1-2,TRBV6-2/TRBV6-3,TRBD1,CASSARQGRSYGYTF,TGTGCCAGCAGTGCTCGACAGGGTAGGAGCTATGGCTACACCTTC
few,TRBJ2-2,TRBV27,.,CASRPANTGELFF,TGTGCCAGCAGACCCGCAAACACCGGGGAGCTGTTTTTT
.,TRBJ2-3,TRBV29-1,.,CSVSGSSTDTQYF,TGCAGCGTATCCGGGTCAAGCACAGATACGCAGTATTTT
few,TRBJ2-2,TRBV19,.,CASGPRDTTPGELFF,TGTGCCAGTGGCCCCAGGGACACGACACCCGGGGAGCTGTTTTTT
many,TRBJ1-2,TRBV5-1,.,CASSFGADAAYGYTF,TGCGCCAGCAGCTTTGGCGCGGACGCGGCCTATGGCTACACCTTC
.,TRBJ2-5,TRBV19,TRBD1,CASSTKQGAAQYF,TGTGCCAGTAGTACTAAACAGGGGGCAGCCCAGTACTTC
.,TRBJ2-4,TRBV9,TRBD2,CASSVQAGGAKNIQYF,TGTGCCAGCAGCGTCCAAGCGGGAGGAGCCAAAAACATTCAGTACTTC
few,TRBJ1-2,TRBV30,.,CACFRVLNYGYAF,TGTGCCTGCTTCAGAGTCCTTAACTATGGCTACGCCTTC
few,TRBJ2-6,TRBV28,.,CASDQSSGANVLTF,TGTGCCAGCGATCAATCTTCTGGGGCCAACGTCCTGACTTTC
.,TRBJ2-7,TRBV15,.,CATSSGLGGRTGSYEQYF,TGTGCCACCAGCAGCGGTCTGGGGGGGCGGACAGGATCTTACGAGCAGTACTTC
many,TRBJ2-1,TRBV11-2,TRBD1,CASSALGTGNEQFF,TGTGCCAGCAGCGCGCTCGGGACAGGGAATGAGCAGTTCTTC
few,TRBJ2-1,TRBV29-1,TRBD1,CSVEAGQSAYNEQFF,TGCAGCGTTGAAGCGGGACAGTCCGCCTACAATGAGCAGTTCTTC
many,TRBJ1-1,TRBV12-3/TRBV12-4,.,CASSFTSANTEAFF,TGTGCCAGCAGTTTTACCTCTGCGAACACTGAAGCTTTCTTT
many,TRBJ2-1,TRBV20-1,TRBD2,CSACPILAGGYNEQFF,TGCAGTGCTTGTCCTATACTAGCGGGAGGGTACAATGAGCAGTTCTTC
many,TRBJ1-5,TRBV7-8,.,CASRANADRYSNQPQHF,TGTGCCAGCAGAGCTAACGCGGACAGATATAGCAATCAGCCCCAGCATTTT
.,TRBJ2-3,TRBV29-1,.,CSVAPTSSRNTQYF,TGCAGCGTTGCCCCAACTAGCTCCAGGAATACGCAGTATTTT
.,TRBJ2-3,TRBV5-1,TRBD2,CASSLEASGSFSDTQYF,TGCGCCAGCAGCTTGGAGGCTAGCGGGAGTTTCTCAGATACGCAGTATTTT
few,TRBJ2-5,TRBV12-3/TRBV12-4,.,CASSLIGSETQYF,TGTGCCAGCAGTTTAATAGGGAGCGAGACCCAGTACTTC
.,TRBJ1-2,TRBV6-2/TRBV6-3,.,CASSSFRRDGYTF,TGTGCCAGCAGTTCTTTCCGCAGGGACGGCTACACCTTC
.,TRBJ2-7,TRBV29-1,.,CSVEISGGQLYEQYF,TGCAGCGTTGAGATTAGTGGAGGACAGCTCTACGAGCAGTACTTC
many,TRBJ2-3,TRBV7-2,TRBD2,CASSLWTSGTDTQYF,TGTGCCAGCAGCCTATGGACTAGCGGCACAGATACGCAGTATTTT